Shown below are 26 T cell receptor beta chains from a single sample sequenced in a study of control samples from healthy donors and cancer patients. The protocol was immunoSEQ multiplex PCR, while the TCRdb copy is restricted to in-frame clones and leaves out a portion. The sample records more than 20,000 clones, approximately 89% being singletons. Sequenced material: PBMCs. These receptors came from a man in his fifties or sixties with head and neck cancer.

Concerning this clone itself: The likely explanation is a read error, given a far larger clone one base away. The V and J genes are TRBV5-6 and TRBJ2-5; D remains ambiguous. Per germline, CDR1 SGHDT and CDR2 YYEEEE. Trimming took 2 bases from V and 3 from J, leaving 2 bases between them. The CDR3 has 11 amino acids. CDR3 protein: CASSLEETQYF. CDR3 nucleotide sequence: TGTGCCAGCAGCTTAGAAGAGACCCAGTACTTC. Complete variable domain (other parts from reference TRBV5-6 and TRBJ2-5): DAGVTQSPTHLIKTRGQQVTLRCSPKSGHDTVSWYQQALGQGPQFIFQYYEEEERQRGNFPDRFSGHQFPNYSSELNVNALLLGDSALYLCASSLEETQYFGPGTRLLVL.

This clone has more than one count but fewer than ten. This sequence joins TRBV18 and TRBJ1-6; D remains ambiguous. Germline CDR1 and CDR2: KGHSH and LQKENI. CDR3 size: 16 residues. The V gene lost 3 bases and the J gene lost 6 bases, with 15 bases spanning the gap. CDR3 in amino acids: CASSPGSPAGNSPLHF. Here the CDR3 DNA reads TGTGCCAGCTCACCCGGCTCCCCGGCCGGTAATTCACCCCTCCACTTT. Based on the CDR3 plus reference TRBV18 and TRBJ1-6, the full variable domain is NAGVMQNPRHLVRRRGQEARLRCSPMKGHSHVYWYRQLPEEGLKFMVYLQKENIIDESGMPKERFSAEFPKEGPSILRIQQVVRGDSAAYFCASSPGSPAGNSPLHFGNGTRLTVT.

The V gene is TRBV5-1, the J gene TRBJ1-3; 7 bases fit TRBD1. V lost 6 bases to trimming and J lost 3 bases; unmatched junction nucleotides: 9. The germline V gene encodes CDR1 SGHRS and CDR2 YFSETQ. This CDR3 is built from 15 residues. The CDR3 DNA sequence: TGCGCCAGCACTAAATCCGACAGGGTTGGAAACACCATATATTTT. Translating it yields CASTKSDRVGNTIYF.

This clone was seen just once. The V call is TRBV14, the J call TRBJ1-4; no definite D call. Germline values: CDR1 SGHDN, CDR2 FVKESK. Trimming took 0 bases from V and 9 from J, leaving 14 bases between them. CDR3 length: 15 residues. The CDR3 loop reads CASSQDGREMKKLFF. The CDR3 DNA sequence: TGTGCCAGCAGCCAAGATGGGCGGGAAATGAAAAAACTGTTTTTT.

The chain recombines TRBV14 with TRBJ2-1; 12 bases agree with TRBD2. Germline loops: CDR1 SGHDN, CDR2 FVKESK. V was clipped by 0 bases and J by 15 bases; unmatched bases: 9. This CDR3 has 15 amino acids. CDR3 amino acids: CASSQEASGRASSFF. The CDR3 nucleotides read TGTGCCAGCAGCCAAGAGGCTAGCGGGAGGGCCAGTTCGTTCTTC.

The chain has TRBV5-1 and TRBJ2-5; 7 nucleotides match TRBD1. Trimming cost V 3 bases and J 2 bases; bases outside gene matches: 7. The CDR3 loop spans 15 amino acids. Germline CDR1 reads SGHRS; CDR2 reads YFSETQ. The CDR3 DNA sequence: TGCGCCAGCAGCTACCTCGGACAGGAACAAGAGACCCAGTACTTC. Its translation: CASSYLGQEQETQYF.

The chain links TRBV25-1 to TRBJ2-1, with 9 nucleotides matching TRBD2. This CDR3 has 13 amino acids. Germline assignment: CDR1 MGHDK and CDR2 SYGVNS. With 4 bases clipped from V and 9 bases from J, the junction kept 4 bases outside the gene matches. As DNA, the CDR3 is TGTGCCAGCAGTGGTAATAGCGGGAGTGAGCAGTTCTTC. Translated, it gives CASSGNSGSEQFF.

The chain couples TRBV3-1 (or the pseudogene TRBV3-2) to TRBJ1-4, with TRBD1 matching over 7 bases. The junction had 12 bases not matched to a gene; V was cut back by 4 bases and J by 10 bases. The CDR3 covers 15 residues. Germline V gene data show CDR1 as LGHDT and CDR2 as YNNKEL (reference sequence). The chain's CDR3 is CASSLHYRGIGKLFF. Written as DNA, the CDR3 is TGTGCCAGCAGCCTTCATTACAGGGGAATAGGAAAACTGTTTTTT.

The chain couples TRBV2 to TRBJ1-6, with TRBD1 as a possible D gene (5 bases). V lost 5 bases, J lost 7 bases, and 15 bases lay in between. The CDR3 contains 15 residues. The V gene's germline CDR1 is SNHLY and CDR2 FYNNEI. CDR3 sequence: CASSQGHPANSPLHF. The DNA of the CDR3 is TGTGCCAGCAGTCAAGGACACCCAGCAAATTCACCCCTCCACTTT.

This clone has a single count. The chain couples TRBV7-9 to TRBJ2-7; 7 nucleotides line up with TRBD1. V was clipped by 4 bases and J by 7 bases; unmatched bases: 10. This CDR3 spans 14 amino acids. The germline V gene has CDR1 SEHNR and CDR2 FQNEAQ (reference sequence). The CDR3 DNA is TGTGCCAGCAGCTCGCATGGGGCAGGGGGAGAGCAGTACGTC. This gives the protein CASSSHGAGGEQYV.

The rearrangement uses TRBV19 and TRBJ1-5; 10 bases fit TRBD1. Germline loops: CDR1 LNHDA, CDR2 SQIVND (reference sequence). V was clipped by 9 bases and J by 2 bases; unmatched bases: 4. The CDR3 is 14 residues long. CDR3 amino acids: CASSGTGGNQPQHF. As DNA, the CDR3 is TGTGCCAGCTCCGGGACAGGGGGCAATCAGCCCCAGCATTTT.

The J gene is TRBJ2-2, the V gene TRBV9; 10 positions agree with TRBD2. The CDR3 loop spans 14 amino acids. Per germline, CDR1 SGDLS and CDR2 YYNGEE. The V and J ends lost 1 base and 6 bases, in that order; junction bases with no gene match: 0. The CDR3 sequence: CASSVTSGAGELFF. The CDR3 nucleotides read TGTGCCAGCAGCGTAACTAGCGGGGCCGGGGAGCTGTTTTTT.

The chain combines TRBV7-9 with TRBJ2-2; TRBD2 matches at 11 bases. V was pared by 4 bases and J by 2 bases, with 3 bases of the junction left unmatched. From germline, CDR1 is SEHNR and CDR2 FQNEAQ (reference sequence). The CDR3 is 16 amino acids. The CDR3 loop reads CASSSTSGGNTGELFF. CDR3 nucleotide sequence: TGTGCCAGCAGCTCTACTAGCGGGGGCAACACCGGGGAGCTGTTTTTT. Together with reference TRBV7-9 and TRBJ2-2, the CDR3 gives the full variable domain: DTGVSQNPRHKITKRGQNVTFRCDPISEHNRLYWYRQTLGQGPEFLTYFQNEAQLEKSRLLSDRFSAERPKGSFSTLEIQRTEQGDSAMYLCASSSTSGGNTGELFFGEGSRLTVL.

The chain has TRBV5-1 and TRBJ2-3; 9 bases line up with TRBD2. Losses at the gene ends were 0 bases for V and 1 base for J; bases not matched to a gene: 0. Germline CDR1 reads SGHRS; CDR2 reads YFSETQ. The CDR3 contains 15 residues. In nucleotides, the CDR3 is TGCGCCAGCAGCTTGGGACTAGCGGGCACAGATACGCAGTATTTT. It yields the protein CASSLGLAGTDTQYF.

The CDR3 is CASSTMGGTEAFF. Written as DNA, the CDR3 is TGTGCCAGCAGTACTATGGGGGGCACTGAAGCTTTCTTT. This chain joins TRBV7-9 and TRBJ1-1, with D maybe TRBD1 (5 bases). V was pared by 6 bases and J by 4 bases, with 12 bases between. The CDR3 loop spans 13 amino acids. The germline V gene has CDR1 SEHNR and CDR2 FQNEAQ (reference sequence).

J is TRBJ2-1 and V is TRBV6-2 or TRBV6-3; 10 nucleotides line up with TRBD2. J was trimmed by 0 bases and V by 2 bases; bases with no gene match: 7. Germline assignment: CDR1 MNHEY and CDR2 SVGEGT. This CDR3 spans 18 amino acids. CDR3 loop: CASSYVAGGASSYNEQFF. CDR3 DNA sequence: TGTGCCAGCAGTTACGTAGCGGGAGGTGCCAGCTCCTACAATGAGCAGTTCTTC.

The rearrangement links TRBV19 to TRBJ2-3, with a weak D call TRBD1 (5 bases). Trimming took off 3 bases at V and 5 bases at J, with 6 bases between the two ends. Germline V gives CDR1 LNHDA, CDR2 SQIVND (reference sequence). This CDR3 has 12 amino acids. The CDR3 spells CASSIQGDTQYF. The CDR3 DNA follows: TGTGCCAGTAGTATTCAGGGAGATACGCAGTATTTT.

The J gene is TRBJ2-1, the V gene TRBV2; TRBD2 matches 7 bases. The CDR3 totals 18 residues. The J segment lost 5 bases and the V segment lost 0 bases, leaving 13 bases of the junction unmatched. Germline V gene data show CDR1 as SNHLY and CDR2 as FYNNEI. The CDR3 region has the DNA TGTGCCAGCAGTGAAGCGGCCTCCCTAGCGGAAAGGAACAATGAGCAGTTCTTC. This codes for CASSEAASLAERNNEQFF.

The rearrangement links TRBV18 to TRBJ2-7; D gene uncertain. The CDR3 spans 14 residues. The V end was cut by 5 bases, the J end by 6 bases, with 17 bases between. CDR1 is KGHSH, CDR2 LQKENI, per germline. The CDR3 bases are TGTGCCAGCTCATCGGATAGGTCAACCTCCGAGCAGTACTTC. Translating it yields CASSSDRSTSEQYF. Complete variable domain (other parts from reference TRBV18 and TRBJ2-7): NAGVMQNPRHLVRRRGQEARLRCSPMKGHSHVYWYRQLPEEGLKFMVYLQKENIIDESGMPKERFSAEFPKEGPSILRIQQVVRGDSAAYFCASSSDRSTSEQYFGPGTRLTVT.

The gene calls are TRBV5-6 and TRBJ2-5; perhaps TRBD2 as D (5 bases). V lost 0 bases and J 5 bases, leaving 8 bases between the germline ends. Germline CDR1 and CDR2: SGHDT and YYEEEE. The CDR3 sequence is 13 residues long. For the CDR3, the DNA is TGTGCCAGCAGCTTGGGGGGAGAGGAGACCCAGTACTTC. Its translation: CASSLGGEETQYF. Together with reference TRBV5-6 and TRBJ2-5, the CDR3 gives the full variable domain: DAGVTQSPTHLIKTRGQQVTLRCSPKSGHDTVSWYQQALGQGPQFIFQYYEEEERQRGNFPDRFSGHQFPNYSSELNVNALLLGDSALYLCASSLGGEETQYFGPGTRLLVL.

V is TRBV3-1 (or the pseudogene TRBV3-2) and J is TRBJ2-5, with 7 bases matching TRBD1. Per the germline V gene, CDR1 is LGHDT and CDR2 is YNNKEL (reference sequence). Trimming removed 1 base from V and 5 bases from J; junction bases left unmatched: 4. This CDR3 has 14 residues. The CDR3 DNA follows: TGTGCCAGCAGCCAAGGATCAGGGGGTGAGACCCAGTACTTC. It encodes CASSQGSGGETQYF.

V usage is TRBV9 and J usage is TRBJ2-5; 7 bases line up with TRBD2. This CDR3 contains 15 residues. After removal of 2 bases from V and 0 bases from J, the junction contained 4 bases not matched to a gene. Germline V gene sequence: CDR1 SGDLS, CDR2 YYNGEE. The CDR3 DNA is TGTGCCAGCAGCGTCGGGGGGACGTACCAAGAGACCCAGTACTTC. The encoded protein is CASSVGGTYQETQYF.

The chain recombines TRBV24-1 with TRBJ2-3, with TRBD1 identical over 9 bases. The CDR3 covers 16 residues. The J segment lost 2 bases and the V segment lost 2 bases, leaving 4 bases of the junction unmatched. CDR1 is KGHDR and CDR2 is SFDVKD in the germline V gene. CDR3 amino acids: CATSDSGTGYTDTQYF. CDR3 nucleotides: TGTGCCACCAGTGATTCCGGGACAGGGTACACAGATACGCAGTATTTT.

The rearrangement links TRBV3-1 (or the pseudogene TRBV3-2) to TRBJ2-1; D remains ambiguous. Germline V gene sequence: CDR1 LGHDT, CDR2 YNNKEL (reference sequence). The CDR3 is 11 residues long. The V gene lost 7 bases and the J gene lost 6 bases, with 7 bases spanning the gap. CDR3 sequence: CASMSTNEQFF. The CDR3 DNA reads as TGTGCCAGCATGTCTACCAATGAGCAGTTCTTC.

The CDR3 nucleotides read TGTGCCAGCAGTGAAGTTGACACATACTTTGAGCAGCCCCAGCATTTT. Its translation: CASSEVDTYFEQPQHF. V is TRBV6-1 and J is TRBJ1-5; D unclear. This CDR3 has 16 residues. CDR1 MNHNS and CDR2 SASEGT come from the germline V gene. V was clipped by 1 base and J by 7 bases, with 17 bases between them.

The CDR3 nucleotides read TGTGCCAGCAGCCCGGGGGAGCGGGAGTGGAATGAGCAGTTCTTC. It specifies CASSPGEREWNEQFF. V is TRBV6-6 and J is TRBJ2-1; 8 nucleotides match TRBD2. This CDR3 region has 15 residues. Looked up from germline, CDR1 is MNHNY and CDR2 is SVGAGI (reference sequence). Losses at the gene ends were 6 bases for V and 7 bases for J; bases not matched to a gene: 11.